Presented here are 27 T cell receptor beta chains from one specimen sequenced in a study of T cell responses to AZD1222 COVID-19 vaccine. Sequencing used immunoSEQ multiplex PCR; TCRdb keeps in-frame clones, though not all of them. The data show 100,000 or so clones, roughly 90% seen once. This specimen was peripheral blood, taken on day 0 of AZD1222 vaccination. Receptors were obtained from an adult in good health.

J is TRBJ2-7 and V is TRBV3-1 (or the pseudogene TRBV3-2); 11 bases match TRBD2. The CDR3 extends over 17 amino acids. Germline V gene sequence: CDR1 LGHDT, CDR2 YNNKEL (reference sequence). V lost 1 base, J lost 1 base, and 6 bases stayed unmatched. CDR3 nucleotide sequence: TGTGCCAGCAGCCAAGCGCCCGGGACTAGCGGATCCTACGAGCAGTACTTC. Translated: CASSQAPGTSGSYEQYF.

This clone was found a few times. The chain is built from TRBV28 and TRBJ2-3; D is uncertain. CDR3 length: 12 amino acids. Trimming left V 5 bases short and J 3 bases short, with 6 bases between. Germline loops: CDR1 MDHEN, CDR2 SYDVKM. CDR3: CASSERTDTQYF. CDR3 DNA sequence: TGTGCCAGCAGTGAGAGAACAGATACGCAGTATTTT.

This clone was observed a single time. This chain connects TRBV19 to TRBJ1-6, with D hard to call. Trimming cost V 3 bases and J 8 bases, with 11 bases left between them. Germline CDR1 and CDR2: LNHDA and SQIVND (reference sequence). The CDR3 is 14 residues long. CDR3 loop: CASSIRVPDSPLHF. The CDR3 DNA is TGTGCCAGTAGTATCCGGGTTCCGGATTCACCCCTCCACTTT.

Turning to this clone: Other DNA sequences in this sample translate to the same CDR3. The chain is built from TRBV29-1 and TRBJ2-3; 7 bases map to TRBD2. This CDR3 has 12 amino acids. Looked up from germline, CDR1 is SQVTM and CDR2 is ANQGSEA. CDR3 bases: TGCAGTGATAGCGGGAGCACAGATACGCAGTATTTT. Encoded protein: CSDSGSTDTQYF.

This chain connects TRBV5-5 to TRBJ2-7, with TRBD2 matching over 10 bases. Trimming cost V 4 bases and J 0 bases; bases outside gene matches: 1. The CDR3 is 14 residues long. CDR1 and CDR2 (germline): SGHKS, YYEKEE (reference sequence). The CDR3 reads CASSASGSSYEQYF. The CDR3 DNA sequence: TGTGCCAGCAGCGCTAGCGGGAGCTCCTACGAGCAGTACTTC.

The chain uses TRBV12-3 or TRBV12-4 and TRBJ1-2; D gene uncertain. This CDR3 has 13 residues. V shed 6 bases and J shed 5 bases, with 13 bases lying between them. The chain's CDR3 is CASRRGQLYGYTF. The CDR3 bases are TGTGCCAGCAGGAGAGGGCAGTTATATGGCTACACCTTC.

This clone is a singleton in its sample. The J gene is TRBJ1-6, the V gene TRBV29-1, with 7 nucleotides matching TRBD1. V shed 8 bases, J shed 4 bases, and the junction held 11 bases outside the gene matches. The V gene's germline CDR1 is SQVTM and CDR2 ANQGSEA. The length of the CDR3 is 15 residues. CDR3 DNA sequence: TGCAGCCCCACAGGGGCAGGGCCTTATAATTCACCCCTCCACTTT. It encodes CSPTGAGPYNSPLHF.

This clone was observed a single time. The chain combines TRBV19 with TRBJ1-1, with 11 bases matching TRBD1. The junction had 8 bases not matched to a gene; V was cut back by 7 bases and J by 4 bases. Per the germline V gene, CDR1 is LNHDA and CDR2 is SQIVND (reference sequence). CDR3 length equals 15 residues. Here the CDR3 DNA reads TGTGCCAGTAACCTAGTGGGGACAGGGGGCACTGAAGCTTTCTTT. It encodes CASNLVGTGGTEAFF.

The chain joins TRBV6-5 to TRBJ1-3; TRBD1 agrees at 7 bases. This CDR3 is built from 15 residues. Unmatched junction bases numbered 6, after V lost 7 bases and J lost 0 bases. Germline V gene sequence: CDR1 MNHEY, CDR2 SVGAGI. The CDR3 reads CASNPQGLSGNTIYF. CDR3 DNA sequence: TGTGCCAGCAATCCACAGGGGCTCTCTGGAAACACCATATATTTT.

The chain uses TRBV7-9 and TRBJ1-4; 9 nucleotides line up with TRBD1. CDR3 size: 15 residues. Germline CDR1 and CDR2: SEHNR and FQNEAQ (reference sequence). Trimming removed 3 bases from V and 6 bases from J; junction bases left unmatched: 5. CDR3: CASSFMDRGYEKLFF. CDR3 nucleotide sequence: TGTGCCAGCAGCTTCATGGACAGGGGATATGAAAAACTGTTTTTT.

V is TRBV7-9 and J is TRBJ1-4; the D gene is possibly TRBD1 (5 bases). Between the trimmed V and J ends, which lost 3 bases and 10 bases, there was a span of 15 bases. This CDR3 comprises 14 residues. Germline V gene sequence: CDR1 SEHNR, CDR2 FQNEAQ (reference sequence). CDR3 sequence: CASSFWKGSGKLFF. The DNA of the CDR3 is TGTGCCAGCAGCTTCTGGAAGGGGAGTGGAAAACTGTTTTTT.

This chain connects TRBV19 to TRBJ2-2; D assignment may be TRBD1 or TRBD2 (7 bases each). V lost 3 bases and J lost 6, with 23 bases in between. The germline CDR1 and CDR2 sequences are LNHDA and SQIVND (reference sequence). CDR3 size: 18 residues. CDR3 coding DNA: TGTGCCAGTAGTATTTCTCGACAGGGAGGGTGGTTCTCCGGGGAGCTGTTTTTT. It encodes CASSISRQGGWFSGELFF. The whole variable domain, filled in from reference TRBV19 and TRBJ2-2, reads DGGITQSPKYLFRKEGQNVTLSCEQNLNHDAMYWYRQDPGQGLRLIYYSQIVNDFQKGDIAEGYSVSREKKESFPLTVTSAQKNPTAFYLCASSISRQGGWFSGELFFGEGSRLTVL.

This clone was seen only a few times. The chain recombines TRBV18 with TRBJ2-7, with TRBD1 identical over 7 bases. The J segment lost 2 bases and the V segment lost 0 bases, leaving 1 base of the junction unmatched. Germline CDR1 and CDR2: KGHSH and LQKENI. The CDR3 has 14 amino acids. CDR3 protein: CASSPPGQTYEQYF. CDR3 coding DNA: TGTGCCAGCTCACCACCGGGACAGACCTACGAGCAGTACTTC. Variable domain in full (rest from reference TRBV18 and TRBJ2-7): NAGVMQNPRHLVRRRGQEARLRCSPMKGHSHVYWYRQLPEEGLKFMVYLQKENIIDESGMPKERFSAEFPKEGPSILRIQQVVRGDSAAYFCASSPPGQTYEQYFGPGTRLTVT.

The genes are TRBV7-9 and TRBJ2-7, with TRBD1 as a possible D gene (8 bases). The V gene lost 11 bases and the J gene lost 3 bases, with 20 bases spanning the gap. The CDR3 runs to 14 residues. Germline assignment: CDR1 SEHNR and CDR2 FQNEAQ (reference sequence). The CDR3 DNA is TGTGCCGTACCGCAGGGGGCTAGCGGCTACGAGCAGTACTTC. Its translation is CAVPQGASGYEQYF.

The chain is built from TRBV4-3 and TRBJ2-1; D may be TRBD1 (6 bases). This CDR3 has 16 residues. CDR1 and CDR2 from the germline V gene are LGHNA and YSLEER. V lost 5 bases to trimming and J lost 9 bases, with 23 bases between them. This CDR3 reads CASSGTRALGAGEQFF. CDR3 nucleotide sequence: TGCGCCAGCAGCGGCACCAGGGCTTTGGGGGCGGGTGAGCAGTTCTTC.

This clone has just a few counts. CDR3 nucleotide sequence: TGTGCCACCAGCTTCCTAGCGGGAGGGGCAGATACGCAGTATTTT. Translated, it gives CATSFLAGGADTQYF. The chain links TRBV15 to TRBJ2-3; TRBD2 matches 12 bases. Germline V lookup: CDR1 LNHNV, CDR2 YYDKDF (reference sequence). V lost 5 bases, J lost 4 bases, and 4 bases stayed unmatched. The length of the CDR3 is 15 residues. Looking up the rest from reference TRBV15 and TRBJ2-3 gives the full variable domain: DAMVIQNPRYQVTQFGKPVTLSCSQTLNHNVMYWYQQKSSQAPKLLFHYYDKDFNNEADTPDNFQSRRPNTSFCFLDIRSPGLGDTAMYLCATSFLAGGADTQYFGPGTRLTVL.

This clone was picked up a small number of times. V usage is TRBV14 and J usage is TRBJ2-1; no clear D gene. CDR1 and CDR2 (germline): SGHDN, FVKESK. The CDR3 runs 11 residues. Trimming took off 2 bases at V and 9 bases at J, with 5 bases between the two ends. CDR3 sequence reads: CASSQLLEQFF. The CDR3, as DNA: TGTGCCAGCAGCCAACTTCTTGAGCAGTTCTTC.

The chain employs TRBV2 and TRBJ2-2; tentatively, D is TRBD1 (6 bases). Germline V CDR1 and CDR2: SNHLY, FYNNEI. The CDR3 spans 13 residues. The V gene lost 8 bases and the J gene lost 5 bases, with 12 bases spanning the gap. The CDR3 is CASRLDSTGELFF. The CDR3 DNA reads TGTGCCAGCCGGCTGGACAGTACCGGGGAGCTGTTTTTT.

V and J are TRBV28 and TRBJ1-2; the D is unclear. The CDR3 contains 13 residues. Trimming left V 2 bases short and J 8 bases short, with 12 bases between. Per germline, CDR1 MDHEN and CDR2 SYDVKM. The CDR3 DNA follows: TGTGCCAGCAGTTTACCGGGTCCAGAGGGCTACACCTTC. This sequence encodes CASSLPGPEGYTF.

In this sample, this clone turned up a few times. This sequence joins TRBV7-9 and TRBJ1-4; tentative D call: TRBD1 (6 bases). Trimming pared 1 base from V and 5 bases from J, leaving 8 bases between. This CDR3 is 14 amino acids long. Germline V gene lookup returns CDR1 SEHNR and CDR2 FQNEAQ (reference sequence). CDR3 coding DNA: TGTGCCAGCAGCTTAGGACAGGAGAATGAAAAACTGTTTTTT. Translation gives CASSLGQENEKLFF.

The chain uses TRBV2 and TRBJ1-6; no definite D call. The CDR3 covers 15 residues. The V end lost 1 base, the J end lost 6 bases, and 10 bases lay between the germline ends. The V gene's germline CDR1 is SNHLY and CDR2 FYNNEI. This chain's CDR3 is CASSEDRTLNSPLHF. DNA of the CDR3: TGTGCCAGCAGTGAAGACAGAACTCTTAATTCACCCCTCCACTTT.

This clone appeared once. V usage is TRBV4-3 and J usage is TRBJ2-7, with 10 bases aligning to TRBD1. J lost 2 bases, V lost 4 bases, and 11 bases had no gene match. Germline V gives CDR1 LGHNA, CDR2 YSLEER. There are 17 residues in the CDR3. The CDR3, as DNA: TGCGCCAGCAGCCCCTCCGCCGGACAGGGGGTACCCTACGAGCAGTACTTC. Residues: CASSPSAGQGVPYEQYF.

The V gene is TRBV7-8, the J gene TRBJ2-7, with D possibly being TRBD1 or TRBD2 (6 bases each). Germline V gene data show CDR1 as SGHVS and CDR2 as FQNEAQ. The CDR3 extends over 13 amino acids. V was shortened by 1 base and J by 7 bases, with 11 bases between the two germline ends. The DNA of the CDR3 is TGTGCCAGCAGCTTAGATGGGGGGCTAGAGCAGTACTTC. The encoded protein is CASSLDGGLEQYF.

The count of this clone is one. V gene TRBV6-4 combines with J gene TRBJ1-6, with D possibly being TRBD1 (6 bases). This CDR3 comprises 20 residues. Trimming removed 6 bases from V and 0 bases from J, with 24 bases in between. The V gene's germline CDR1 is MRHNA and CDR2 SNTAGT. The CDR3 DNA reads as TGTGCCAGCAGCATCGACAGGACGCTTATCTCGAGCTCCTATAATTCACCCCTCCACTTT. It translates to CASSIDRTLISSSYNSPLHF.

The chain carries TRBV5-1 and TRBJ1-1; D not certain. V gave up 2 bases and J gave up 1 base, with 6 bases separating them. Germline-derived CDR1 and CDR2 are SGHRS and YFSETQ. The CDR3 covers 13 residues. The CDR3 DNA follows: TGCGCCAGCAGCTTCACAGAGAACACTGAAGCTTTCTTT. Its translation: CASSFTENTEAFF.

This clone was seen once. The chain couples TRBV5-6 to TRBJ2-7; 12 nucleotides line up with TRBD1. The CDR3 covers 15 residues. The germline V gene has CDR1 SGHDT and CDR2 YYEEEE. V lost 4 bases to trimming and J lost 3 bases; unmatched junction nucleotides: 5. CDR3 loop: CASSLRDRGHYEQYF. The CDR3 region has the DNA TGTGCCAGCAGCCTGAGGGACAGGGGGCACTACGAGCAGTACTTC.

The chain recombines TRBV29-1 with TRBJ1-1; no firm D call. This CDR3 has 11 amino acids. Germline V gene sequence: CDR1 SQVTM, CDR2 ANQGSEA. Trimming pared 0 bases from V and 11 bases from J, leaving 10 bases between. The CDR3 DNA reads TGCAGCGTTGAAGATCGGGTTAGTGCTTTCTTT. Its translation: CSVEDRVSAFF.